These 21 T cell receptor beta chains came from one sample sequenced in a study of response to subunit inactivated influenza vaccine. MiXCR, applied by TCRdb to the RT-PCR reads, yields one record per CDR3 protein. Altogether hundreds of thousands of distinct CDR3 sequences are present, approximately 14% being singletons, with the ten largest covering approximately 6.5%. This specimen was PBMCs from blood, taken 14 to 15 days before vaccination. The receptors come from a man in his fifties or sixties who received an inactivated influenza vaccine.

This clonotype was picked up a small number of times. The rearrangement joins TRBV6-1 to TRBJ2-5, with D maybe TRBD1 (6 bases). Trimming took off 2 bases at V and 5 bases at J, with 15 bases between the two ends. This CDR3 is built from 15 residues. Per the germline V gene, CDR1 is MNHNS and CDR2 is SASEGT. CDR3 nucleotides: TGTGCCAGCAGTGAAAATCCCAGGGGAAGCGAGACCCAGTACTTC. Residues: CASSENPRGSETQYF.

In this sample, this clonotype turned up a few times. The CDR3 reads CASSLTASNTEAFF. The CDR3 nucleotides are TGTGCCAGCAGCTTAACGGCATCGAACACTGAAGCTTTCTTT. The V and J genes are TRBV7-8 and TRBJ1-1, with D hard to call. There are 14 residues in the CDR3. The germline gives CDR1 SGHVS, CDR2 FQNEAQ. V gave up 2 bases and J gave up 1 base, with 8 bases separating them.

This clonotype was counted a few times. The rearrangement joins TRBV20-1 to TRBJ2-3, with no clear D. Trimming pared 4 bases from V and 6 bases from J, leaving 17 bases between. Germline V gives CDR1 DFQATT, CDR2 SNEGSKA (reference sequence). The CDR3 sequence is 14 residues long. The CDR3 bases are TGCAGTGCTATTCCTTCCGTACCCCCCGATACGCAGTATTTT. Translation: CSAIPSVPPDTQYF.

The chain employs TRBV29-1 and TRBJ2-1; D remains ambiguous. The length of the CDR3 is 13 residues. Looked up from germline, CDR1 is SQVTM and CDR2 is ANQGSEA. V was shortened by 1 base and J by 9 bases, with 13 bases between the two germline ends. CDR3 sequence reads: CSVEVHAGPEQFF. In DNA form, the CDR3 reads TGCAGCGTTGAAGTACATGCAGGACCTGAGCAGTTCTTC.

The rearrangement links TRBV7-2 to TRBJ1-3; D not resolved. This CDR3 is built from 14 residues. The V gene lost 5 bases and the J gene lost 0 bases, with 8 bases spanning the gap. Germline values: CDR1 SGHTA, CDR2 FQGNSA. The CDR3 DNA sequence: TGTGCCAGCAGCCCCCACCCCTCTGGAAACACCATATATTTT. Amino acids: CASSPHPSGNTIYF.

This clonotype has more than one count but fewer than ten. The rearrangement uses TRBV7-9 and TRBJ2-7, with D maybe TRBD1 (6 bases). CDR1 SEHNR and CDR2 FQNEAQ come from the germline V gene (reference sequence). Trimming took 5 bases from V and 6 from J, leaving 14 bases between them. CDR3 length: 13 amino acids. CDR3 loop: CASSLDRLAEQYF. CDR3 nucleotide sequence: TGTGCCAGCAGCCTCGACAGGCTTGCCGAGCAGTACTTC.

The sample holds many counts of this clonotype. Germline is not matched at one junction end, which may reflect a read error. V and J are TRBV5-1 and TRBJ2-5; the D is unclear. The CDR3 length is 13 residues. CDR1 SGHRS and CDR2 YFSETQ come from the germline V gene. DNA for the CDR3: TGTGCCAGCAGCCTTGGGGACCAAGAGACCCAGTACTTC. Translated, it gives CASSLGDQETQYF.

In this sample, this clonotype turned up a few times. The chain carries TRBV19 and TRBJ2-7, with D tentatively TRBD1 (5 bases). Germline V gene sequence: CDR1 LNHDA, CDR2 SQIVND (reference sequence). This CDR3 has 15 residues. V lost 7 bases and J 0 bases, leaving 16 bases between the germline ends. The DNA for the CDR3 is TGTGCCAGTACCCAAAATAGGGGAAGCTCCTACGAGCAGTACTTC. This sequence encodes CASTQNRGSSYEQYF.

A remark on this clonotype: Since the CDR3 does not end with the conserved phenylalanine or tryptophan, this likely comes from a read error. V and J are TRBV5-1 and TRBJ2-4; the D call may be TRBD1 or TRBD2 (5 bases each). V was pared by 0 bases and J by 11 bases, with 15 bases between. The CDR3 sequence is 14 residues long. Germline V lookup: CDR1 SGHRS, CDR2 YFSETQ. The CDR3 sequence: CASSLALLGDLQYM. The CDR3 DNA follows: TGCGCCAGCAGCTTGGCCTTGTTGGGGGACCTTCAGTACATG.

This clonotype was observed a handful of times. J is TRBJ2-1 and V is TRBV29-1; no clear D. V lost 3 bases and J 6 bases, leaving 12 bases between the germline ends. The CDR3 sequence is 13 residues long. Per the germline V gene, CDR1 is SQVTM and CDR2 is ANQGSEA. The CDR3 loop is CSVERSQGNEQFF. Written as DNA, the CDR3 is TGCAGCGTTGAGCGGAGCCAAGGCAATGAGCAGTTCTTC.

The rearrangement joins TRBV6-1 to TRBJ1-5; 7 bases are shared with TRBD1. V was clipped by 2 bases and J by 1 base; unmatched bases: 5. CDR3 length: 16 residues. CDR1 is MNHNS, CDR2 SASEGT, per germline. Here the CDR3 reads CASSEPTGFSNQPQHF. The CDR3 DNA reads as TGTGCCAGCAGTGAACCGACAGGGTTCAGCAATCAGCCCCAGCATTTT.

This clonotype has only a few counts. V is TRBV6-2 or TRBV6-3 and J is TRBJ2-3; 7 bases are a match to TRBD1. J gave up 2 bases and V 7 bases, and 6 bases lay outside the gene matches. Germline CDR1 reads MNHEY; CDR2 reads SVGEGT. This CDR3 region has 14 residues. The CDR3 sequence: CASIGGQATDTQYF. DNA of the CDR3: TGTGCCAGCATAGGAGGACAGGCCACAGATACGCAGTATTTT.

This clonotype appeared once. This sequence joins TRBV19 and TRBJ1-4; 7 bases line up with TRBD1. The CDR3 runs 15 residues. V dropped 4 bases and J dropped 13; count of bases not matched to a gene: 15. CDR1 and CDR2 (germline): LNHDA, SQIVND (reference sequence). The CDR3 reads CASSTTKRSSGGLFF. In DNA form, the CDR3 reads TGTGCCAGTAGTACAACCAAACGATCTTCAGGGGGACTGTTTTTT.

The genes are TRBV14 and TRBJ2-2, with 9 positions matching TRBD2. Germline lookup yields CDR1 SGHDN and CDR2 FVKESK. With V trimmed by 4 bases and J by 7 bases, 4 bases remained unmatched. The CDR3 covers 14 residues. CDR3: CASSLERGVGELFF. CDR3 nucleotide sequence: TGTGCCAGCAGCCTCGAGCGGGGGGTCGGGGAGCTGTTTTTT.

This clonotype was counted between two and nine times. This chain uses TRBV29-1 with TRBJ2-1; either TRBD1 or TRBD2 may fit D (5 bases each). Germline lookup yields CDR1 SQVTM and CDR2 ANQGSEA. This CDR3 has 15 amino acids. Trimming removed 5 bases at V and 2 bases at J, with 16 bases between. CDR3 in DNA: TGCAGCGTTAGGGCCGGGACCATAACCTACAATGAGCAGTTCTTC. It is translated as CSVRAGTITYNEQFF.

In this sample, this clonotype turned up a few times. V gene TRBV12-3 or TRBV12-4 combines with J gene TRBJ2-1; 7 bases line up with TRBD1. This CDR3 contains 15 residues. V lost 5 bases, J lost 6 bases, and 10 bases stayed unmatched. CDR3 coding DNA: TGTGCCAGCAGTCCGGGACAGTCAAGGCGCAATGAGCAGTTCTTC. Protein product: CASSPGQSRRNEQFF.

This clonotype came up many times. The genes are TRBV7-2 and TRBJ2-2; D uncertain. Germline CDR1 is SGHTA and CDR2 is FQGNSA. Trimming cost V 8 bases and J 2 bases, with 3 bases left between them. There are 11 residues in the CDR3. CDR3 DNA sequence: TGTGCCAGCCATAACACCGGGGAGCTGTTTTTT. It codes for CASHNTGELFF. The full variable domain, with the rest looked up from reference TRBV7-2 and TRBJ2-2, is GAGVSQSPSNKVTEKGKDVELRCDPISGHTALYWYRQSLGQGLEFLIYFQGNSAPDKSGLPSDRFSAERTGGSVSTLTIQRTQQEDSAVYLCASHNTGELFFGEGSRLTVL.

This clonotype was seen more than once but under ten times. The chain couples TRBV2 to TRBJ2-1, with 8 bases fitting TRBD2. Germline CDR1 reads SNHLY; CDR2 reads FYNNEI. J lost 3 bases, V lost 11 bases, and 18 bases had no gene match. The CDR3 contains 17 residues. CDR3 sequence (DNA): TGTGCCCTCTGTCTCGGGGCTAGCGGGTTCAACTACAATGAGCAGTTCTTC. This translates into CALCLGASGFNYNEQFF.

This clonotype was counted a few times. This rearrangement joins TRBV5-6 to TRBJ2-4, with D tentatively TRBD1 or TRBD2 (5 bases each). Trimming removed 2 bases from V and 0 bases from J, with 9 bases in between. The length of the CDR3 is 15 residues. Germline V gene lookup returns CDR1 SGHDT and CDR2 YYEEEE. The CDR3 DNA follows: TGTGCCAGCAGCTTCTGGGGGTCAGCCAAAAACATTCAGTACTTC. Its translation: CASSFWGSAKNIQYF.

This clonotype has only a few counts. This chain uses TRBV7-2 with TRBJ2-5, with TRBD2 matching 8 bases. Trimming took 5 bases from V and 4 from J; bases not matched to a gene: 9. The CDR3 loop spans 15 amino acids. The germline CDR1 and CDR2 sequences are SGHTA and FQGNSA. CDR3 coding DNA: TGTGCCAGCAGCGTCACAGCGGGAGTATCAGAGACCCAGTACTTC. Its translation: CASSVTAGVSETQYF.

This clonotype has a handful of counts. J is TRBJ2-3 and V is TRBV10-3; 10 bases agree with TRBD2. Trimming removed 5 bases from V and 0 bases from J; junction bases left unmatched: 5. Germline V gene sequence: CDR1 ENHRY, CDR2 SYGVKD. The CDR3 length is 16 residues. This chain's CDR3 is CAISSEAGGSTDTQYF. The CDR3 nucleotides are TGTGCCATCAGTTCAGAAGCGGGGGGGAGCACAGATACGCAGTATTTT.